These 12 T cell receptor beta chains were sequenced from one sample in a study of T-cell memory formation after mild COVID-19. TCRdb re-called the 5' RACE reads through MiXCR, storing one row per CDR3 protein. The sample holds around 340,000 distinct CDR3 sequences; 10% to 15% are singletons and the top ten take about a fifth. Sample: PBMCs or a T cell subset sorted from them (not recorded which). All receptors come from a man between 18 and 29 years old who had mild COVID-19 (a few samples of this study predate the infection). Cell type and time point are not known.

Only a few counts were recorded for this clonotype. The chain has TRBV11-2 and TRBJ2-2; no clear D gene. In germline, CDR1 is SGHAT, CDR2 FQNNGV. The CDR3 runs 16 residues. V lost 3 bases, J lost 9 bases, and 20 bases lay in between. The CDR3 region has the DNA TGTGCCAGCAGCTTCATCCCCAGGCCTCGGAAACGGGAGCTGTTTTTT. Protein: CASSFIPRPRKRELFF.

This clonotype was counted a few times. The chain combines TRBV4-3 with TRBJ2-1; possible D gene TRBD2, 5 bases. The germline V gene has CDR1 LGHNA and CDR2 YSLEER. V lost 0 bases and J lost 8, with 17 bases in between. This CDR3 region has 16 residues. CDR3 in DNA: TGCGCCAGCAGCCAAGATAGCAGGCCTGCGAGGGATGAGCAGTTCTTC. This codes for CASSQDSRPARDEQFF.

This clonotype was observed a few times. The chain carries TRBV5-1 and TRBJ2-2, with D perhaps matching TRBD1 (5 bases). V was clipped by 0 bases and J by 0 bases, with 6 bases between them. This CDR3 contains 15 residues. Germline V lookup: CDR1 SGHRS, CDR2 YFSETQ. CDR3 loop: CASSLVTANTGELFF. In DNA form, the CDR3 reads TGCGCCAGCAGCTTGGTGACAGCGAACACCGGGGAGCTGTTTTTT. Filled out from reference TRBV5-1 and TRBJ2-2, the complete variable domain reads KAGVTQTPRYLIKTRGQQVTLSCSPISGHRSVSWYQQTPGQGLQFLFEYFSETQRNKGNFPGRFSGRQFSNSRSEMNVSTLELGDSALYLCASSLVTANTGELFFGEGSRLTVL.

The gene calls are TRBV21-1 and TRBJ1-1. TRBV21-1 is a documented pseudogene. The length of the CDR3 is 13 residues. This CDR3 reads CASSNSYVTEAFF. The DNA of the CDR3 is TGTGCCAGCAGCAATTCTTACGTGACTGAAGCTTTCTTT.

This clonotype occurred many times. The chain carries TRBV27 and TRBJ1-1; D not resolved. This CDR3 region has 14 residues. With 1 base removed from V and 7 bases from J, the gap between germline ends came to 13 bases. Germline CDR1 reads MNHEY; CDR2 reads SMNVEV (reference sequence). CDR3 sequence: CASSLLFETDEAFF. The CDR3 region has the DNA TGTGCCAGCAGTTTATTATTTGAGACTGATGAAGCTTTCTTT.

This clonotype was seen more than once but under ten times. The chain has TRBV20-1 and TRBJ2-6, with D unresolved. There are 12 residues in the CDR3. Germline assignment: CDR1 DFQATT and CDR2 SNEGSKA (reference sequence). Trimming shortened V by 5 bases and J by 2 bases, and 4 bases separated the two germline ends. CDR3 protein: CSALAGANVLTF. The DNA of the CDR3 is TGCAGTGCTTTGGCTGGGGCCAACGTCCTGACTTTC.

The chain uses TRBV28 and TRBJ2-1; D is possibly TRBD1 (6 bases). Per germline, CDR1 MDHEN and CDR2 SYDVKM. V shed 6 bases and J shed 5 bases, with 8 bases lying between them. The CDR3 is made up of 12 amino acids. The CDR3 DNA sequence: TGTGCCAGCAGGGACAGACACAATGAGCAGTTCTTC. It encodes CASRDRHNEQFF.

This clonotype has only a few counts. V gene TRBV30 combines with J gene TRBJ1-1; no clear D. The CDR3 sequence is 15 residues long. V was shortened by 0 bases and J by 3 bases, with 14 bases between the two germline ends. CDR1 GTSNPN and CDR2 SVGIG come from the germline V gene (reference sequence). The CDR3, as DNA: TGTGCCTGGAGTGTTTTTGGTGGGCGCGACACTGAAGCTTTCTTT. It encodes CAWSVFGGRDTEAFF.

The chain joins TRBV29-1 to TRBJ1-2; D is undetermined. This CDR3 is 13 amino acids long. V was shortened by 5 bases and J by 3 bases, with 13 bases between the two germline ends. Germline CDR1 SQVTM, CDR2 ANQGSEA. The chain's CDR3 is CSVLSFGDYGYTF. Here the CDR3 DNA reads TGCAGCGTTCTCTCCTTTGGGGACTATGGCTACACCTTC.

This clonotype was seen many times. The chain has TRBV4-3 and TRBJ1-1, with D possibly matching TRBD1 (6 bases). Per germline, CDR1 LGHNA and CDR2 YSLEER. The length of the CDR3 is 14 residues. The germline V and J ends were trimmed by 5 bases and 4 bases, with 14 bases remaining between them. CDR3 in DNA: TGCGCCAGCAGCTCTCTGGGGGGCACCACTGAAGCTTTCTTT. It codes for CASSSLGGTTEAFF.

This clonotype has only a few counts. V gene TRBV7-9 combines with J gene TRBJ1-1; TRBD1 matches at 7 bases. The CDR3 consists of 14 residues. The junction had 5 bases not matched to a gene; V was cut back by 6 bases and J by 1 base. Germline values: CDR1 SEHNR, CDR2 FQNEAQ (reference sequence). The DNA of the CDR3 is TGTGCCAGCAGTGAGGGACAGACGAACACTGAAGCTTTCTTT. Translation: CASSEGQTNTEAFF.

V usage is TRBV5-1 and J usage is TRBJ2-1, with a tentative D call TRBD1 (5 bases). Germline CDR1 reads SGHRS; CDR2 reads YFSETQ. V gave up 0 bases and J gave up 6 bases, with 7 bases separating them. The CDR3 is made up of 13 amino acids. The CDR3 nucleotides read TGCGCCAGCAGCTTGGAGGGGCGCAATGAGCAGTTCTTC. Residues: CASSLEGRNEQFF.